This T cell receptor beta chain was observed in a study of persistence of HIV-infected CD4 T cells. About the study: Isolated cells were CMV- and HIV-1 Gag-responding CD4+ T cells. Findings and caveats of the study: TCRbeta richness was lower in CMV- and Gag-responding cells than in anti-CD3/anti-CD28-responding cells.

The stimulus was an HIV-1 Gag 15-mer peptide pool, 1 ug/peptide/mL. CD40L-negative CD69-negative CD45RO-high memory CD4+ T cells were sorted as populations depleted of antigen-responding cells. Donors had CD4+ T cell counts above 400 cells/uL and were CMV-seropositive. A roughly 17-hour stimulation of CD8-depleted PBMCs used anti-CD28/CD49d costimulation, CD40-blocking antibody and enfuvirtide. Germline V gives CDR1 MNHEY, CDR2 SMNVEV (reference sequence). The CDR3 is 14 residues long. With 7 bases removed from V and 3 bases from J, the gap between germline ends came to 15 bases. This was the immunoSEQ version 4 assay in survey mode. Clones were sequenced by immunoSEQ multiplex PCR, and TCRdb holds only the in-frame ones, with some missing. The sample includes about 36,000 clones, more than 70% of them seen just once. Note on this clone: The target antigen is unknown.

This chain links TRBV27 with TRBJ1-1, with a possible D match to TRBD1 (6 bases). The source is an adult with HIV. The donor label of this sample is uncertain. Sample: cultured CD4+ T cells from PBMCs, taken from a patient who received antiretroviral therapy. For the CDR3, the DNA is TGTGCCAGCAACCCACTGGGGGCGGACACTGAAGCTTTCTTT. Its protein product is CASNPLGADTEAFF.